This entry concerns a single T cell receptor beta chain. Per the original data handling: Counts of nucleated cells, estimated from reference gene primer amplification, were obtained. Only in-frame clones appear in the TCRdb table, and some are missing; sequencing was by immunoSEQ multiplex PCR. The D gene and trimming were derived from the DNA, and the V and J assignments and clone size from that table. The sample comprises 65,000 to 95,000 clones, roughly 88% of which are singletons, and more than 5.5% rests with the top ten. This entry is derived from a study of blood T cell repertoires in COVID-19. For the study at large: Samples of COVID-19 (acute and convalescent) were obtained from the United States, Italy and Spain. PBMCs, B-cell-depleted T cells, or T cells were the source of the cDNA or gDNA that made up the material.

This CDR3 is built from 14 residues. CDR1 and CDR2 from the germline V gene are ENHRY and SYGVKD. V shed 10 bases and J 10 bases; nucleotides not matched to a gene: 10. This chain connects TRBV10-3 to TRBJ2-1; the match to TRBD2 covers 13 bases. This receptor was taken from an older man with acute or convalescent COVID-19. Input material: peripheral blood. CDR3 coding DNA: TGTGCCACCCGAACCGGGACTAGCGGGAAAGAGCAGTTCTTC. Encoded protein: CATRTGTSGKEQFF.